The present T cell receptor beta chain was sequenced within a study of blood T cell repertoires in COVID-19. Study-level background: Researchers got acute and convalescent COVID-19 samples from the United States, Italy and Spain. From T cells, B-cell-depleted T cells, or PBMCs came the material, which was cDNA or gDNA.

Regarding this clone: Other DNA sequences from this sample encode an identical CDR3 as well.

Trimming shortened V by 3 bases and J by 3 bases, and 12 bases separated the two germline ends. The CDR3 totals 15 residues. Germline CDR1 and CDR2: MDHEN and SYDVKM. How the authors handled the data: Counts of nucleated cells, estimated from reference gene primer amplification, were obtained. Data came from immunoSEQ multiplex PCR; TCRdb stores just in-frame clones and leaves some out. V, J and clone size derive from that table, while D and trimming were established from the DNA sequence. Among 200,000 to 250,000 clones listed, approximately 81% were seen once. The source material was peripheral blood. V is TRBV28 and J is TRBJ1-5, with a possible D match to TRBD1 (6 bases). This clonotype originated in a man younger than 40 with active or convalescent COVID-19. The CDR3 DNA follows: TGTGCCAGCAGTTTTTCAGGGGCCTACAATCAGCCCCAGCATTTT. Its protein is CASSFSGAYNQPQHF.